This T cell receptor (beta chain) was obtained from a study of T cells in Graves' hyperthyroidism and ophthalmopathy. The PBMCs were taken from less than 11 ml of fresh peripheral blood. This CDR3 has 14 residues. Germline CDR1 is MNHNS and CDR2 is SASEGT. V lost 7 bases to trimming and J lost 2 bases, with 15 bases between them. RNA transcripts provided the source from which TCR beta CDR3 regions were amplified. First-round RT-PCR targeting the TCR CDR3 was performed with the HTBI primer set. TCRdb analysed the multiplex PCR reads with MiXCR anew, one entry per CDR3 protein. The sample has some 370,000 distinct CDR3 sequences, roughly 17% seen once. This clonotype was recorded at least ten times.

The TCR comes from a woman aged 30 to 39 with Graves' hyperthyroidism that later progressed to Graves' ophthalmopathy. The chain has TRBV6-1 and TRBJ2-7; maybe TRBD1 (5 bases). The material sequenced was blood. CDR3 sequence: CASIGTGPTYEQYF. As DNA, the CDR3 is TGTGCCAGCATTGGAACAGGACCTACCTACGAGCAGTACTTC.